One sample yielded the 29 T cell receptor beta chains listed below, sequenced in a study of beta chain features in type 1 diabetes. Antigens for these TCRs are unknown. Study-wide points: In all four CD4+ subsets, TCRB CDR3 length was significantly, moderately reduced in type 1 diabetes.

Expressed TCRB transcripts were sequenced after all isolated RNA was converted to cDNA. Produced via immunoSEQ multiplex PCR; TCRdb's table is partial and in-frame only. The table lists hundreds of thousands of clones, 10% to 15% of them singletons. Sequenced sample: naive CD4+ T cells from blood. These receptor sequences come from a woman aged 18-29 years with type 1 diabetes.

This clone has only a few counts. The chain links TRBV2 to TRBJ2-7; D not resolved. Germline V gene lookup returns CDR1 SNHLY and CDR2 FYNNEI. With 5 bases removed from V and 3 bases from J, the gap between germline ends came to 11 bases. CDR3 length: 13 residues. CDR3 region: CASSSDTFYEQYF. The CDR3 bases are TGTGCCAGCAGTTCCGATACTTTCTACGAGCAGTACTTC.

This clone turned up a few times. CDR3 sequence: CASTLLGTSGSDTQYF. The CDR3 nucleotides are TGTGCCAGCACCCTACTTGGGACTAGCGGGAGTGATACGCAGTATTTT. The chain uses TRBV28 and TRBJ2-3; 14 positions agree with TRBD2. J lost 6 bases, V lost 7 bases, and 9 bases had no gene match. Germline-derived CDR1 and CDR2 are MDHEN and SYDVKM. The CDR3 runs to 16 residues.

The J gene is TRBJ2-1, the V gene TRBV27, with 10 positions matching TRBD2. The junction had 11 bases not matched to a gene; V was cut back by 6 bases and J by 3 bases. CDR3 size: 17 residues. Germline V gives CDR1 MNHEY, CDR2 SMNVEV (reference sequence). Written as DNA, the CDR3 is TGTGCCAGCAGCAACGTTCTAGCGGGAGAGGGCTACAATGAGCAGTTCTTC. Its protein is CASSNVLAGEGYNEQFF.

In this sample, this clone turned up a few times. J is TRBJ2-5 and V is TRBV5-4; TRBD2 might be the D (6 bases). There are 14 residues in the CDR3. Germline loops: CDR1 SGHNT, CDR2 YYREEE (reference sequence). Deletions cut 4 bases from V and 5 bases from J, with 15 bases between. This CDR3 reads CASSGGKAGETQYF. The CDR3 DNA is TGTGCCAGCAGCGGGGGGAAGGCCGGGGAGACCCAGTACTTC.

This clone was counted only a few times. The V and J genes are TRBV7-8 and TRBJ2-7; possible D gene TRBD1, 5 bases. The CDR3 runs 10 residues. Germline CDR1 and CDR2: SGHVS and FQNEAQ. The CDR3 DNA sequence: TGTTCGTCAGGGTTCGACGAGCAGTACTTC. The encoded protein is CSSGFDEQYF. The variable domain in full, with the rest retrieved from reference TRBV7-8 and TRBJ2-7, is GAGVSQSPRYKVAKRGQDVALRCDPISGHVSLFWYQQALGQGPEFLTYFQNEAQLDKSGLPSDRFFAERPEGSVSTLKIQRTQQEDSAVYLCSSGFDEQYFGPGTRLTVT.

J is TRBJ2-7 and V is TRBV7-2, with 7 bases aligning to TRBD2. The germline gives CDR1 SGHTA, CDR2 FQGNSA. After removal of 6 bases from V and 2 bases from J, the junction contained 10 bases not matched to a gene. CDR3 length equals 15 residues. The CDR3 DNA reads as TGTGCCAGCAGTTACCGGGGGGTCGGGCCCTACGAGCAGTACTTC. Translated, it gives CASSYRGVGPYEQYF.

This clone showed up just a few times. The chain is built from TRBV7-9 and TRBJ2-2; 11 nucleotides match TRBD2. V trimming: 5 bases; J trimming: 5 bases; junction bases outside the gene matches: 4. This CDR3 spans 15 amino acids. Looked up from germline, CDR1 is SEHNR and CDR2 is FQNEAQ (reference sequence). The CDR3 loop is CASSMTSGDTGELFF. DNA for the CDR3: TGTGCCAGCAGCATGACTAGCGGGGATACCGGGGAGCTGTTTTTT.

This chain connects TRBV5-1 to TRBJ2-2, with D perhaps TRBD1 (5 bases). V shed 0 bases and J shed 5 bases, with 11 bases lying between them. Per the germline V gene, CDR1 is SGHRS and CDR2 is YFSETQ. The CDR3 consists of 15 residues. For the CDR3, the DNA is TGCGCCAGCAGCTTGGCCGCAGGGATAACCGGGGAGCTGTTTTTT. Translating gives CASSLAAGITGELFF.

The rearrangement joins TRBV9 to TRBJ2-1, with 7 bases identical to TRBD2. Losses at the gene ends were 0 bases for V and 0 bases for J; bases not matched to a gene: 6. Germline assignment: CDR1 SGDLS and CDR2 YYNGEE. The CDR3 totals 17 residues. CDR3 in DNA: TGTGCCAGCAGCGTAGGGGGGGGAGGGACCTCCTACAATGAGCAGTTCTTC. Translated, it gives CASSVGGGGTSYNEQFF.

This chain connects TRBV6-1 to TRBJ2-3; 10 positions match TRBD2. The CDR3 is made up of 15 amino acids. V dropped 6 bases and J dropped 0; count of bases not matched to a gene: 3. Germline V gene lookup returns CDR1 MNHNS and CDR2 SASEGT. CDR3 amino acids: CASRTSGSSTDTQYF. DNA of the CDR3: TGTGCCAGCAGGACTAGCGGGTCTAGCACAGATACGCAGTATTTT.

This clone was counted between two and nine times. The rearrangement uses TRBV18 and TRBJ2-1; maybe TRBD2 (5 bases). V was trimmed by 2 bases and J by 5 bases, leaving 10 bases between them. This CDR3 is 14 amino acids long. Germline V gene data show CDR1 as KGHSH and CDR2 as LQKENI. The CDR3 sequence: CASSPVDLNNEQFF. The CDR3 coding sequence is TGTGCCAGCTCACCAGTGGACTTGAACAATGAGCAGTTCTTC.

There are a few counts of this clone. The gene calls are TRBV30 and TRBJ2-7; 10 bases map to TRBD2. Trimming removed 8 bases from V and 5 bases from J; junction bases left unmatched: 15. Germline V CDR1 and CDR2: GTSNPN, SVGIG (reference sequence). The CDR3 contains 15 residues. CDR3 DNA sequence: TGTGCCGGCTCAAAAGGACTAGCGGAGGCGGACGAGCAGTACTTC. Protein: CAGSKGLAEADEQYF.

This clone was observed once. The chain couples TRBV28 to TRBJ1-2; D possibly corresponds to TRBD1 (6 bases). Germline loops: CDR1 MDHEN, CDR2 SYDVKM. Trimming cost V 3 bases and J 7 bases, with 15 bases left between them. CDR3 length: 14 amino acids. The CDR3 is CASSLEYRVGGYTF. The CDR3 coding sequence is TGTGCCAGCAGTTTGGAGTACAGGGTGGGTGGCTACACCTTC.

In this sample, this clone turned up a few times. This chain uses TRBV7-9 with TRBJ2-1; 9 bases fit TRBD2. V dropped 5 bases and J dropped 8; count of bases not matched to a gene: 13. This CDR3 comprises 16 residues. The germline CDR1 and CDR2 sequences are SEHNR and FQNEAQ (reference sequence). CDR3 protein: CASSRLVAGAGDEQFF. The CDR3 nucleotides read TGTGCCAGCAGCCGTCTGGTAGCGGGAGCGGGCGATGAGCAGTTCTTC.

The chain links TRBV6-5 to TRBJ1-5; D is perhaps TRBD1 (5 bases). CDR3 length: 15 residues. Between the trimmed V and J ends, which lost 5 bases and 7 bases, there was a span of 18 bases. Germline CDR1 MNHEY, CDR2 SVGAGI. For the CDR3, the DNA is TGTGCCAGCAGTCCACTAGTTGGGGGGAGGCAGCCCCAGCATTTT. Translated, it gives CASSPLVGGRQPQHF.

The V and J genes are TRBV5-4 and TRBJ2-5; D is uncertain. CDR3 length: 13 amino acids. V shed 2 bases and J shed 2 bases, with 7 bases lying between them. CDR1 and CDR2 from the germline V gene are SGHNT and YYREEE (reference sequence). CDR3: CASSFYRQETQYF. The DNA for the CDR3 is TGTGCCAGCAGCTTTTACAGACAAGAGACCCAGTACTTC.

This clone has a handful of counts. V gene TRBV7-9 combines with J gene TRBJ2-5; weak D call: TRBD2 (5 bases). The CDR3 covers 17 residues. Trimming took off 4 bases at V and 2 bases at J, with 20 bases between the two ends. Germline V gene lookup returns CDR1 SEHNR and CDR2 FQNEAQ (reference sequence). The CDR3 region has the DNA TGTGCCAGCAGCTCTCTCCACCCAAGCGGAAGTCAAGAGACCCAGTACTTC. Its translation: CASSSLHPSGSQETQYF.

The chain employs TRBV18 and TRBJ2-7, with 12 bases fitting TRBD2. J lost 6 bases, V lost 4 bases, and 13 bases had no gene match. The CDR3 contains 17 residues. From germline, CDR1 is KGHSH and CDR2 LQKENI. The CDR3 sequence: CASSLQTLAGGPGEQYF. CDR3 coding DNA: TGTGCCAGCTCACTACAGACCCTAGCGGGGGGGCCCGGCGAGCAGTACTTC.

This clone came up a few times. The V and J genes are TRBV4-1 and TRBJ1-1, with no clear D. The length of the CDR3 is 13 residues. Germline CDR1 and CDR2: MGHRA and YSYEKL. Trimming took off 0 bases at V and 6 bases at J, with 8 bases between the two ends. For the CDR3, the DNA is TGCGCCAGCAGCCAAGATCGAGGCGCTGAAGCTTTCTTT. This encodes CASSQDRGAEAFF.

The chain links TRBV10-3 to TRBJ2-7; tentative D call: TRBD2 (5 bases). Trimming cost V 0 bases and J 10 bases, with 16 bases left between them. Germline CDR1 is ENHRY and CDR2 is SYGVKD. This CDR3 comprises 14 residues. In DNA form, the CDR3 reads TGTGCCATCAGTGAGTCAGGAACAGAGGGAGCTCAGTACTTC. This encodes CAISESGTEGAQYF.

The chain joins TRBV6-5 to TRBJ2-3; D is ambiguous. The CDR3 loop spans 14 amino acids. Germline loops: CDR1 MNHEY, CDR2 SVGAGI. The ends were cut back, 0 bases at V and 0 bases at J, with 4 bases in the middle. The CDR3 DNA follows: TGTGCCAGCAGTTACTCTCCGAGCACAGATACGCAGTATTTT. It specifies CASSYSPSTDTQYF.

This rearrangement joins TRBV7-2 to TRBJ2-7, with 10 nucleotides matching TRBD2. CDR1 SGHTA and CDR2 FQGNSA come from the germline V gene. The trim removed 11 bases at V and 4 bases at J, leaving 8 bases unmatched. This CDR3 is built from 13 residues. In DNA form, the CDR3 reads TGTGCCGTCTGGCTAGCGGGGGTGTACGAGCAGTACTTC. Residues: CAVWLAGVYEQYF.

The gene calls are TRBV27 and TRBJ2-7; TRBD1 agrees at 11 bases. The ends lost 4 bases at V and 4 bases at J; junction bases unmatched: 3. This CDR3 has 14 amino acids. Germline assignment: CDR1 MNHEY and CDR2 SMNVEV (reference sequence). This CDR3 reads CASSSGQGVYEQYF. DNA of the CDR3: TGTGCCAGCAGTTCGGGACAGGGGGTGTACGAGCAGTACTTC.

The chain couples TRBV5-1 to TRBJ2-7; 9 bases are a match to TRBD1. CDR1 is SGHRS and CDR2 is YFSETQ in the germline V gene. The CDR3 has 14 amino acids. The ends lost 4 bases at V and 3 bases at J; junction bases unmatched: 5. CDR3 coding DNA: TGCGCCAGCAGCCATCCGGACAGGGGCTACGAGCAGTACTTC. Residues: CASSHPDRGYEQYF.

As DNA, the CDR3 is TGTGCCACCGAAGGAGGCCCTCGGGGGGGGAGCTCCTACAATGAGCAGTTCTTC. This translates into CATEGGPRGGSSYNEQFF. The rearrangement links TRBV15 to TRBJ2-1, with TRBD2 matching 8 bases. Germline assignment: CDR1 LNHNV and CDR2 YYDKDF (reference sequence). The CDR3 consists of 18 residues. Trimming removed 8 bases from V and 0 bases from J; junction bases left unmatched: 15. The entire variable domain, with the rest obtained from reference TRBV15 and TRBJ2-1, is as follows: DAMVIQNPRYQVTQFGKPVTLSCSQTLNHNVMYWYQQKSSQAPKLLFHYYDKDFNNEADTPDNFQSRRPNTSFCFLDIRSPGLGDTAMYLCATEGGPRGGSSYNEQFFGPGTRLTVL.

This clone was observed a few times. The chain couples TRBV27 to TRBJ1-5; D is uncertain. Trimming removed 5 bases at V and 7 bases at J, with 15 bases between. Germline V gene lookup returns CDR1 MNHEY and CDR2 SMNVEV (reference sequence). CDR3 size: 14 residues. CDR3 amino acids: CASSAMQGGQPQHF. CDR3 nucleotides: TGTGCCAGCAGTGCCATGCAAGGCGGCCAGCCCCAGCATTTT.

This clone was seen only a few times. This chain uses TRBV11-3 with TRBJ1-1; possibly TRBD1 for D (5 bases). Germline assignment: CDR1 SGHNT and CDR2 YENEEA. The length of the CDR3 is 14 residues. Trimming stripped 3 bases from V and 2 bases from J, with 10 bases between. The CDR3 spells CASSFSGDNTEAFF. The CDR3 DNA reads as TGTGCCAGCAGCTTCTCGGGGGATAACACTGAAGCTTTCTTT.

This clone was observed a handful of times. The gene calls are TRBV9 and TRBJ2-1; a weak D match, TRBD2 (5 bases). Germline CDR1 is SGDLS and CDR2 is YYNGEE. This CDR3 region has 14 residues. V was cut by 0 bases and J by 7 bases, with 11 bases left in between. CDR3 loop: CASSVGRVINEQFF. The CDR3 DNA is TGTGCCAGCAGCGTAGGGCGGGTAATTAATGAGCAGTTCTTC.

This clone showed up just a few times. The chain couples TRBV23-1 to TRBJ2-3; 8 bases match TRBD1. TRBV23-1 is an ORF, and what it does is uncertain. The junction had 7 bases not matched to a gene; V was cut back by 0 bases and J by 5 bases. This CDR3 is built from 16 residues. The CDR3 loop reads CASSQSPGQGGDTQYF. CDR3 nucleotides: TGCGCCAGCAGTCAATCACCAGGACAGGGTGGAGATACGCAGTATTTT.